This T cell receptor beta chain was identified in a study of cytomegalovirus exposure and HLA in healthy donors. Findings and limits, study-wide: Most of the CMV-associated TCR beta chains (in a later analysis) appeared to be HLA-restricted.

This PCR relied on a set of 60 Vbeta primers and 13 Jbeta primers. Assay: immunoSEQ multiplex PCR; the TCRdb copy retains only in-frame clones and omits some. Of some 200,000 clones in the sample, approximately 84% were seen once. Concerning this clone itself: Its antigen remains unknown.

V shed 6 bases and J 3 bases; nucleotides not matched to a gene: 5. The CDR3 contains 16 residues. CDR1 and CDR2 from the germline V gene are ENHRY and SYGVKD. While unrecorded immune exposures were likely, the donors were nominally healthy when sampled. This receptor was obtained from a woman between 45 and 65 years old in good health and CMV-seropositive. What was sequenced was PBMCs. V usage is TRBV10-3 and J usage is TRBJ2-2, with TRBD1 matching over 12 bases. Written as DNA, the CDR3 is TGTGCCATCAGCCGGGACAGGGGGCTGGACACCGGGGAGCTGTTTTTT. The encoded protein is CAISRDRGLDTGELFF.